A few counts support the clone carrying this T cell receptor (beta chain). The target antigen is unknown. Looked up from germline, CDR1 is LGHNA and CDR2 is YNFKEQ. This CDR3 spans 16 amino acids. V lost 1 base to trimming and J lost 6 bases, with 17 bases between them. A single record per CDR3 protein comes from TCRdb applying MiXCR to the 5' RACE reads. The profile covers about 34,000 distinct CDR3 sequences, with roughly 25% appearing a single time and approximately 3.7% taken by the ten largest. Points from the study as a whole: Tumor memory CD4+ T cell TCR gene usage clustered with blood and lymph node memory CD4+ cells and lymph node naive CD4+ cells. The larger cohort examined one V-J beta rearrangement, not whole repertoires. Greatest tumor Treg TCR overlap was with tumor naive CD4+ cells.

Naive CD4+ T cells were purified with Tregs depleted by CD25. Sequencing used naive CD4+ T cells sorted from a lymph node. Subset meaning: naive CD4+ T cells, CD4+CD45RA+CD25-. The clonotype comes from a female donor with breast cancer. The V and J genes are TRBV4-2 and TRBJ2-3; D is possibly TRBD1 or TRBD2 (6 bases each). This chain's CDR3 is CASSQGPGQGRDTQYF. CDR3 in DNA: TGTGCCAGCAGCCAAGGGCCTGGGCAGGGGAGGGATACGCAGTATTTT.